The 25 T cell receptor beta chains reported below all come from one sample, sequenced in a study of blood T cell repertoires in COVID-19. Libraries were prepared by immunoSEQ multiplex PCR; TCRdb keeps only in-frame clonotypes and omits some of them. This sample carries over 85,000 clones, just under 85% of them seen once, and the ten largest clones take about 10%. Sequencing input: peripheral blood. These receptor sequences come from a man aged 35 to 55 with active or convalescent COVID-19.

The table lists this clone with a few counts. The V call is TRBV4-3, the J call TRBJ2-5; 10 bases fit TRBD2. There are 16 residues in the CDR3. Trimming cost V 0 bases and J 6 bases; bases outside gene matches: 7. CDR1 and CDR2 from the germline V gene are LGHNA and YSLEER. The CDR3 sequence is CASSQEHQRGGQTQYF. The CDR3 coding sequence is TGCGCCAGCAGCCAAGAACATCAGCGGGGGGGACAGACCCAGTACTTC.

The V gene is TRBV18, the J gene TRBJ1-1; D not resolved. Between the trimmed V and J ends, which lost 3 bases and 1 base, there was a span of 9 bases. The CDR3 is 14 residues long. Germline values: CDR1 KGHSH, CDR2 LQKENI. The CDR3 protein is CASSPGRKNTEAFF. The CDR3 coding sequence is TGTGCCAGCTCACCGGGGAGAAAGAACACTGAAGCTTTCTTT. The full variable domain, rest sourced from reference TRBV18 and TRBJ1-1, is NAGVMQNPRHLVRRRGQEARLRCSPMKGHSHVYWYRQLPEEGLKFMVYLQKENIIDESGMPKERFSAEFPKEGPSILRIQQVVRGDSAAYFCASSPGRKNTEAFFGQGTRLTVV.

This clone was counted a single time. CDR3 in amino acids: CASSDPSYNEQFF. CDR3 nucleotides: TGTGCCAGCAGTGACCCTTCTTACAATGAGCAGTTCTTC. This sequence joins TRBV25-1 and TRBJ2-1; no firm D call. V shed 3 bases and J shed 4 bases, with 7 bases lying between them. Germline values: CDR1 MGHDK, CDR2 SYGVNS. The CDR3 consists of 13 residues.

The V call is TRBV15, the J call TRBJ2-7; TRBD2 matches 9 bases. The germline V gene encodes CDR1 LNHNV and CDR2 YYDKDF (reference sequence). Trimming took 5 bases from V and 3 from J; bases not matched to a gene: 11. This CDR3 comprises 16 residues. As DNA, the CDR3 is TGTGCCACCAGCCTTCCTGGAAGCGGGGGGAGCTACGAGCAGTACTTC. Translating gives CATSLPGSGGSYEQYF. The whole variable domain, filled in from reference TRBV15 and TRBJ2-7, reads DAMVIQNPRYQVTQFGKPVTLSCSQTLNHNVMYWYQQKSSQAPKLLFHYYDKDFNNEADTPDNFQSRRPNTSFCFLDIRSPGLGDTAMYLCATSLPGSGGSYEQYFGPGTRLTVT.

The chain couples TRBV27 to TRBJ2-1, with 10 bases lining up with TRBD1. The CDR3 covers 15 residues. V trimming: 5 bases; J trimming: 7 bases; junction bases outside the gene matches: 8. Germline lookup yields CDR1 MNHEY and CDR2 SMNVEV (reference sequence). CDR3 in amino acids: CASSPRDRGRNEQFF. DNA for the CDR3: TGTGCCAGCAGTCCCCGGGACAGGGGTCGGAATGAGCAGTTCTTC.

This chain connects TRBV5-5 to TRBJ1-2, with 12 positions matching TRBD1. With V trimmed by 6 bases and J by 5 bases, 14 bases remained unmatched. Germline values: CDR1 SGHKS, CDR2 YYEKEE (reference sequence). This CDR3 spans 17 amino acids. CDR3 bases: TGTGCCAGCAACCACCCCCGGGACAGGGGGCTCTCGTATGGCTACACCTTC. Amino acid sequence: CASNHPRDRGLSYGYTF.

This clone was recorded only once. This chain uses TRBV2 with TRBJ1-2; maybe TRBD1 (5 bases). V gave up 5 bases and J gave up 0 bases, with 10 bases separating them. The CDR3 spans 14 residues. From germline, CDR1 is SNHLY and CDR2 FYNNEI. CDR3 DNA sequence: TGTGCCAGCAGTCGACAGACCACTAACTATGGCTACACCTTC. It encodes CASSRQTTNYGYTF.

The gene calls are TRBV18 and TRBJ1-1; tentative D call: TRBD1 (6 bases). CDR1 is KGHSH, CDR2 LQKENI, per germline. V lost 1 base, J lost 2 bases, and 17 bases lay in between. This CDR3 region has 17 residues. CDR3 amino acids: CASSPRPTGQTNTEAFF. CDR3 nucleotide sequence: TGTGCCAGCTCACCACGTCCCACCGGACAGACAAACACTGAAGCTTTCTTT. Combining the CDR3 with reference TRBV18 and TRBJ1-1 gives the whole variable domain NAGVMQNPRHLVRRRGQEARLRCSPMKGHSHVYWYRQLPEEGLKFMVYLQKENIIDESGMPKERFSAEFPKEGPSILRIQQVVRGDSAAYFCASSPRPTGQTNTEAFFGQGTRLTVV.

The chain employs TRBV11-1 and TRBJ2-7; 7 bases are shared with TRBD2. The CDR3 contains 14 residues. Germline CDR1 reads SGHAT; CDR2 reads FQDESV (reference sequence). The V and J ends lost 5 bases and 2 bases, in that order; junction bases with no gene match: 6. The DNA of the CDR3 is TGTGCCAGCAGCCTGGCGGGAGATACCTACGAGCAGTACTTC. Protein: CASSLAGDTYEQYF.

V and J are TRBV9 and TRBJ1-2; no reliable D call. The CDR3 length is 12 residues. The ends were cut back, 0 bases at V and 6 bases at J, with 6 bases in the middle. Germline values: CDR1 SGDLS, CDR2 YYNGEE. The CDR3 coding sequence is TGTGCCAGCAGCGTAGATAGAAATGGCTACACCTTC. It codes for CASSVDRNGYTF. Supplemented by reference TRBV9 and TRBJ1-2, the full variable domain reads DSGVTQTPKHLITATGQRVTLRCSPRSGDLSVYWYQQSLDQGLQFLIQYYNGEERAKGNILERFSAQQFPDLHSELNLSSLELGDSALYFCASSVDRNGYTFGSGTRLTVV.

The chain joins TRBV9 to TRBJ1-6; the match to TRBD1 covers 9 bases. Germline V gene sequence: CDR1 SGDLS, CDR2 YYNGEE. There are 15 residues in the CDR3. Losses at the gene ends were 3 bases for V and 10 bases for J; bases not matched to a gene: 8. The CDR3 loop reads CASSGGGQGNSPLHF. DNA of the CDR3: TGTGCCAGCAGCGGAGGGGGACAGGGAAACTCACCCCTCCACTTT.

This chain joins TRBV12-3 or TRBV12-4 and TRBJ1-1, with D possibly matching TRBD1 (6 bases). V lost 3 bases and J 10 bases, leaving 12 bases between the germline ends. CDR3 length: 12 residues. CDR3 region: CASSFQGWGAFF. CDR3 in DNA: TGTGCCAGCAGTTTTCAGGGGTGGGGAGCTTTCTTT.

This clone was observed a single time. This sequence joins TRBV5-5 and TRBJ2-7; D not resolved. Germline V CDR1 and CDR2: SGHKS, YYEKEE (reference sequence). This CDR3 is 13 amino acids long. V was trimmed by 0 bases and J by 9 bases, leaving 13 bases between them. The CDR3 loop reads CASSLADSSRQYF. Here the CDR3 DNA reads TGTGCCAGCAGCTTGGCCGACTCTTCCCGGCAGTACTTC.

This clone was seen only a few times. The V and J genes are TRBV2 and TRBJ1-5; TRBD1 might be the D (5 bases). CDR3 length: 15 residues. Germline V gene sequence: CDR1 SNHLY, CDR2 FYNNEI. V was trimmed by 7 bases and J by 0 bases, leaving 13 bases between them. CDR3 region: CASTNRGISNQPQHF. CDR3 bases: TGTGCCAGCACCAATAGGGGTATTAGCAATCAGCCCCAGCATTTT.

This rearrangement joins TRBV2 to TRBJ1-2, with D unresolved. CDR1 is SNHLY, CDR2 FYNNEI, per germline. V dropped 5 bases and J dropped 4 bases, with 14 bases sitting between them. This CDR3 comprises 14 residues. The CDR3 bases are TGTGCCAGCAGTCCTAAACAGTCAGTCTATGGCTACACCTTC. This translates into CASSPKQSVYGYTF.

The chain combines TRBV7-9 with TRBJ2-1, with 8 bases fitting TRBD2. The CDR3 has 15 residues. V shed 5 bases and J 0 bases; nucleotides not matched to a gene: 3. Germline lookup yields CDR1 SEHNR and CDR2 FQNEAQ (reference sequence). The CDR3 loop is CASSLGGDSYNEQFF. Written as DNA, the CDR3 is TGTGCCAGCAGCCTCGGGGGGGACTCCTACAATGAGCAGTTCTTC.

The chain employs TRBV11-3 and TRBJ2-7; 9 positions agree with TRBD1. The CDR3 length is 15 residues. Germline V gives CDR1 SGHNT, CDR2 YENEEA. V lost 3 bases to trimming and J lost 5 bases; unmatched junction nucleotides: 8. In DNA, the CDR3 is TGTGCCAGCAGCTTCGCCGGGACAGGGCGGGACGAGCAGTACTTC. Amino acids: CASSFAGTGRDEQYF.

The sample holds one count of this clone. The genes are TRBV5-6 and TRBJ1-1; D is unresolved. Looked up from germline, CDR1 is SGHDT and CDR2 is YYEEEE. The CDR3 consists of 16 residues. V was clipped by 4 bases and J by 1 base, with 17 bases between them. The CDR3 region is CASSPPSGWANTEAFF. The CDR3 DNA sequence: TGTGCCAGCAGCCCCCCGTCAGGATGGGCGAACACTGAAGCTTTCTTT.

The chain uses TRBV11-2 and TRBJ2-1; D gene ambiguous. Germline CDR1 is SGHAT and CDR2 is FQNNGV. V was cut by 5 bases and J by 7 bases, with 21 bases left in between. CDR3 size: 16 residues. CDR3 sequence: CASSPEAFNRRNEQFF. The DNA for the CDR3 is TGTGCCAGCAGCCCCGAGGCCTTCAACCGGCGGAATGAGCAGTTCTTC.

DNA of the CDR3: TGTGCCAGCAGGCGCGAGGGGACCCAGTACTTC. This codes for CASRREGTQYF. V gene TRBV27 combines with J gene TRBJ2-5; D might be TRBD2 (5 bases). The CDR3 runs to 11 residues. Germline values: CDR1 MNHEY, CDR2 SMNVEV (reference sequence). V shed 6 bases and J shed 7 bases, with 9 bases lying between them.

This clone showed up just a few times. The CDR3 reads CSAVRGLGYTF. As DNA, the CDR3 is TGCAGTGCTGTCAGGGGGCTTGGCTACACCTTC. The J gene is TRBJ1-2, the V gene TRBV20-1, with 8 bases lining up with TRBD1. CDR1 is DFQATT and CDR2 is SNEGSKA in the germline V gene (reference sequence). The CDR3 consists of 11 residues. V shed 5 bases, J shed 7 bases, and the junction held 3 bases outside the gene matches.

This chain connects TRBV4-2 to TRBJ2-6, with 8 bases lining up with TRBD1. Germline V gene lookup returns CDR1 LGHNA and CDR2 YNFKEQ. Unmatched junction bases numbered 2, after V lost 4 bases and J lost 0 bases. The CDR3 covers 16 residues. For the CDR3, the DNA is TGTGCCAGCAGCCTGGGACAGGCCTCTGGGGCCAACGTCCTGACTTTC. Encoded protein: CASSLGQASGANVLTF.

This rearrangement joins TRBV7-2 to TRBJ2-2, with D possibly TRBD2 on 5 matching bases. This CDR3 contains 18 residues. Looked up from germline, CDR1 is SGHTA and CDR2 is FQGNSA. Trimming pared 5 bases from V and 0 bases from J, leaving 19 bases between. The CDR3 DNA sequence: TGTGCCAGCAGCCGTGTTTCGGGGTCCTCTTCGAACACCGGGGAGCTGTTTTTT. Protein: CASSRVSGSSSNTGELFF.

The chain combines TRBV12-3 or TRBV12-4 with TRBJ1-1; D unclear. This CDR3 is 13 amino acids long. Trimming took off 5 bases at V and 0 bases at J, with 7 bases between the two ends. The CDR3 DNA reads TGTGCCAGCAGTGACACAATGAACACTGAAGCTTTCTTT. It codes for CASSDTMNTEAFF.

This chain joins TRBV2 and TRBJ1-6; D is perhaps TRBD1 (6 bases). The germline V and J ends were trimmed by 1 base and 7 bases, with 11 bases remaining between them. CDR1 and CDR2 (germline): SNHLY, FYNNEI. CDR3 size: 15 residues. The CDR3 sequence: CASSEVQGQNSPLHF. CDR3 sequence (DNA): TGTGCCAGCAGTGAAGTACAGGGACAAAATTCACCCCTCCACTTT.